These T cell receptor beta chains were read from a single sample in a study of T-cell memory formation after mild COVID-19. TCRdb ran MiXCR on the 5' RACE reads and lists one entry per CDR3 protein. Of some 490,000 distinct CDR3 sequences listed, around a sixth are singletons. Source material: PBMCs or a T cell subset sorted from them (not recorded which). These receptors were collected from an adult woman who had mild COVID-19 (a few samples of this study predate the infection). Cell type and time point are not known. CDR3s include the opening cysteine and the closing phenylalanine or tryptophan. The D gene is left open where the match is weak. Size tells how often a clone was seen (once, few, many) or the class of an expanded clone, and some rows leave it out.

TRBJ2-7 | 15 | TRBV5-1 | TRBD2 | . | CASSRTGGSSYEQYF | TGCGCCAGCAGCCGGACGGGGGGGAGCTCCTACGAGCAGTACTTC
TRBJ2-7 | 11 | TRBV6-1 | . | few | CAEGHSYEQYF | TGTGCTGAGGGCCACTCCTACGAGCAGTACTTC
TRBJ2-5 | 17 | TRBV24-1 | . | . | CATSDASGRGLQETQYF | TGTGCCACCAGTGACGCCTCGGGGCGGGGGCTCCAAGAGACCCAGTACTTC
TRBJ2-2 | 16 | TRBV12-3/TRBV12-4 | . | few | CASRPWEGANTGELFF | TGTGCCAGCAGACCCTGGGAGGGGGCGAACACCGGGGAGCTGTTTTTT
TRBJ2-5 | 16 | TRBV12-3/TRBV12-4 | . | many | CASSLVGRVELETQYF | TGTGCCAGCAGTTTGGTCGGCAGGGTAGAGTTGGAGACCCAGTACTTC
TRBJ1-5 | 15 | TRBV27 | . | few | CASSSRWLSNQPQHF | TGTGCCAGCAGTTCGAGGTGGTTGAGCAATCAGCCCCAGCATTTT
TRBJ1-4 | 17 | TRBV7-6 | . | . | CASSATFKGRTNEKLFF | TGTGCCAGCAGCGCTACTTTTAAGGGGCGAACTAATGAAAAACTGTTTTTT
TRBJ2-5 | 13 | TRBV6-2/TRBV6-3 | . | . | CASSYRLEETQYF | TGTGCCAGCAGTTATCGACTAGAAGAGACCCAGTACTTC
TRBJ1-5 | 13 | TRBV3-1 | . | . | CASSQSGSQPQHF | TGTGCCAGCAGCCAATCTGGGAGTCAGCCCCAGCATTTT
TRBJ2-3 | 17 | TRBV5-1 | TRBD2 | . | CASSPTAGGRATDTQYF | TGCGCCAGCAGCCCCACCGCGGGGGGGAGGGCCACAGATACGCAGTATTTT
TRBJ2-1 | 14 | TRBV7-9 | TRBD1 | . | CASSPGTGASEQFF | TGTGCCAGCAGCCCCGGGACAGGTGCCTCCGAGCAGTTCTTC
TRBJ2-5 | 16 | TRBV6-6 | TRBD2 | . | CASSYGTGGPKETQYF | TGTGCCAGCAGTTACGGAACGGGAGGGCCTAAAGAGACCCAGTACTTC
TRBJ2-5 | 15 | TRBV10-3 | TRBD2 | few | CAIKPSGGSQETQYF | TGTGCCATCAAGCCTAGCGGGGGGAGCCAAGAGACCCAGTACTTC
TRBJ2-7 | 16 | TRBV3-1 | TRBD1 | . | CASSQAGTGSSYEQYF | TGTGCCAGCAGCCAAGCCGGGACAGGGAGCTCCTACGAGCAGTACTTC
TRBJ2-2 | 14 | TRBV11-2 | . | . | CASSTGFNTGELFF | TGTGCCAGCAGCACGGGTTTTAACACCGGGGAGCTGTTTTTT
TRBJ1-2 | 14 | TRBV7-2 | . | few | CASTMPTGNYGYTF | TGTGCCAGCACTATGCCCACAGGGAACTATGGCTACACCTTC
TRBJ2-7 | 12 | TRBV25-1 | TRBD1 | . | CATGQGFYEQYF | TGTGCCACCGGACAGGGTTTCTACGAGCAGTACTTC
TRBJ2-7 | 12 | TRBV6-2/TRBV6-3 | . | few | CASSFILYEQYF | TGTGCCAGCAGTTTTATACTCTACGAGCAGTACTTC
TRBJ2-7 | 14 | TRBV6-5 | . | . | CASSYEGPPYEQYF | TGTGCCAGCAGTTACGAGGGGCCTCCCTACGAGCAGTACTTC
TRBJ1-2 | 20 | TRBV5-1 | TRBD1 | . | CASSLVPGQGIQGGDYGYTF | TGCGCCAGCAGCTTGGTCCCGGGACAGGGGATCCAAGGAGGGGACTATGGCTACACCTTC
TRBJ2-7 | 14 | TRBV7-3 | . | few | CASSLTGSVREQYF | TGTGCCAGCAGCTTAACCGGCTCCGTCCGGGAGCAGTACTTC
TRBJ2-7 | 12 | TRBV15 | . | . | CATSRQGYEQYF | TGTGCCACCAGCAGACAGGGCTACGAGCAGTACTTC
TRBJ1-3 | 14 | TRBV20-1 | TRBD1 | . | CSATDRGPGNTIYF | TGCAGTGCAACGGACAGGGGGCCAGGAAACACCATATATTTT
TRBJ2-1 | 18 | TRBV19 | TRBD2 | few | CATSPRLAGGLVDNEQFF | TGTGCCACCTCCCCTCGGCTAGCGGGAGGGTTGGTCGACAATGAGCAGTTCTTC
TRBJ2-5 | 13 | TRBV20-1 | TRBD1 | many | CSAPGQDEETQYF | TGCAGTGCCCCGGGACAGGATGAAGAGACCCAGTACTTC
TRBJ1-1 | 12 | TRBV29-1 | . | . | CSVGTSNTEAFF | TGCAGCGTGGGGACATCGAACACTGAAGCTTTCTTT
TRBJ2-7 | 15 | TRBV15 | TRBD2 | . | CATSPQPGLGGEQYF | TGTGCCACCAGCCCTCAACCGGGACTAGGGGGGGAGCAGTACTTC
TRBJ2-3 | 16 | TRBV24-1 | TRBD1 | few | CATSDFGQGAADTQYF | TGTGCCACCAGTGATTTCGGACAGGGGGCCGCAGATACGCAGTATTTT
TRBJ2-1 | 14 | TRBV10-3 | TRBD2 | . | CAIRSSGSSNEQFF | TGTGCCATCAGATCTAGCGGGAGTAGCAATGAGCAGTTCTTC
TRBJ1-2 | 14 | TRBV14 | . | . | CASSQERGYAGYTF | TGTGCCAGCAGCCAAGAGCGAGGCTATGCCGGCTACACCTTC
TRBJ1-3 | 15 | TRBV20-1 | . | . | CSAVHREFPGNTIYF | TGCAGTGCCGTCCACAGGGAGTTCCCTGGAAACACCATATATTTT
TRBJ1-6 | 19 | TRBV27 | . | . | CASSLVPKGLRQRNSPLHF | TGTGCCAGCAGTTTAGTCCCAAAGGGGTTAAGACAGCGCAATTCACCCCTCCACTTT
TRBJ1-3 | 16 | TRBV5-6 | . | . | CASSRVGPRSGNTIYF | TGTGCCAGCAGCCGGGTAGGTCCACGCTCTGGAAACACCATATATTTT
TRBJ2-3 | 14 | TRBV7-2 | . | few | CASSSSVPRRAQYF | TGTGCCAGCAGCTCGTCCGTCCCCCGACGTGCGCAGTATTTT
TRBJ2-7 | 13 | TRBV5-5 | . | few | CASSSHQGYEQYF | TGTGCCAGCAGCAGTCATCAGGGCTACGAGCAGTACTTC
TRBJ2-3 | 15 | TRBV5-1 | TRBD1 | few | CASSSTGQSTDTQYF | TGCGCCAGCAGCTCGACAGGGCAAAGCACAGATACGCAGTATTTT
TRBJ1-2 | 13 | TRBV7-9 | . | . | CASSHYTGYGYTF | TGTGCCAGCAGCCATTACACGGGGTACGGCTACACCTTC
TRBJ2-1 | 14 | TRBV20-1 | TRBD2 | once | CSASGGRGNNEQFF | TGCAGTGCTAGTGGCGGGAGGGGTAACAATGAGCAGTTCTTC
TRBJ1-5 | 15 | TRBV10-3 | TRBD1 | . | CAISESIGGRQPQHF | TGTGCCATCAGTGAGTCGATAGGGGGCCGACAGCCCCAGCATTTT
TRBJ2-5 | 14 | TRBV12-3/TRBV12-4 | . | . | CASSRLGTTETQYF | TGTGCCAGCAGCCGACTAGGGACCACAGAGACCCAGTACTTC
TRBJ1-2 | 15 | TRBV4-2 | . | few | CASSQETGGAYGYTF | TGTGCCAGCAGCCAAGAAACAGGAGGGGCCTATGGCTACACCTTC
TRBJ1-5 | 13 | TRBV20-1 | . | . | CSAREFSGQPQHF | TGCAGTGCAAGGGAGTTCAGTGGGCAGCCCCAGCATTTT
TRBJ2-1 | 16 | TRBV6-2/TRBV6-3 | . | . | CASSYSSPGVINEQFF | TGTGCCAGCAGTTACTCGTCTCCGGGAGTGATCAATGAGCAGTTCTTC
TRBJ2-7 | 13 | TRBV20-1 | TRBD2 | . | CSSLGTSAFEQYF | TGCAGCTCCCTAGGGACTAGCGCGTTCGAGCAGTACTTC
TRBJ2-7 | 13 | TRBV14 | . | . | CASSLPGTYEQYF | TGTGCCAGCAGCCTCCCAGGGACCTACGAGCAGTACTTC
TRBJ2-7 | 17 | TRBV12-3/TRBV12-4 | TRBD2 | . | CASSLGTRLAGTCEQYF | TGTGCCAGCAGTTTAGGGACGAGACTAGCGGGAACCTGCGAGCAGTACTTC
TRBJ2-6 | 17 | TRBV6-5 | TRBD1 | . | CASSPGQAFSGANVLTF | TGTGCCAGCTCGCCGGGACAGGCCTTCTCTGGGGCCAACGTCCTGACTTTC
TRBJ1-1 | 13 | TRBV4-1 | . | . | CASSLERETEAFF | TGCGCCAGCAGCCTTGAGCGGGAAACTGAAGCTTTCTTT
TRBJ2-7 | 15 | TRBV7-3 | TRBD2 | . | CASSLNGGGSYEQYF | TGTGCCAGCAGCTTAAACGGCGGGGGCTCCTACGAGCAGTACTTC
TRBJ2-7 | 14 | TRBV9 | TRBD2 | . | CASSPSGGFYEQYF | TGTGCCAGCAGTCCTAGCGGGGGATTCTACGAGCAGTACTTC
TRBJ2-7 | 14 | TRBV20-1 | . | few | CSANPLGLSYEQYF | TGCAGTGCTAATCCCCTGGGTCTCTCCTACGAGCAGTACTTC
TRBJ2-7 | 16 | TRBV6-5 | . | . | CASSYSQSLVSYEQYF | TGTGCCAGCAGTTACTCCCAATCGCTGGTATCGTACGAGCAGTACTTC
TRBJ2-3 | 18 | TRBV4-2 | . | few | CASSQEYWTANPGDTQYF | TGTGCCAGCAGCCAAGAGTATTGGACAGCAAACCCGGGGGATACGCAGTATTTT
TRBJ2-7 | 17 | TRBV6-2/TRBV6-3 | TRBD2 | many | CASSYSYQRGHSYEQYF | TGTGCCAGCAGTTACTCCTACCAGCGGGGCCACTCCTACGAGCAGTACTTC